This T cell receptor (beta chain) was found in a study of blood T cell repertoires in COVID-19. Across the whole study: Both acute and convalescent COVID-19 samples were obtained from the United States, Italy and Spain. Nucleic acid was either cDNA or gDNA, and it came from T cells, B-cell-depleted T cells, or PBMCs.

Which cohort a participant joined came from the clinical history participants gave. This clone showed up just once. Clones were sequenced by immunoSEQ multiplex PCR, and TCRdb holds only the in-frame ones, with some missing. The sample carries more than 200,000 clones, roughly nine tenths recorded once. The CDR3 has 14 amino acids. CDR1 is SGHAT, CDR2 FQNNGV, per germline. V was clipped by 5 bases and J by 3 bases, with 11 bases between them. The source is a woman in her 30s with acute COVID-19. Sequenced sample: PBMCs or T cells enriched from blood (not recorded which). J is TRBJ1-5 and V is TRBV11-2, with D maybe TRBD1 (6 bases). CDR3 in amino acids: CASSQTGDNQPQHF. CDR3 in DNA: TGTGCCAGCAGCCAGACAGGCGACAATCAGCCCCAGCATTTT. Full variable domain (rest looked up from reference TRBV11-2 and TRBJ1-5): EAGVAQSPRYKIIEKRQSVAFWCNPISGHATLYWYQQILGQGPKLLIQFQNNGVVDDSQLPKDRFSAERLKGVDSTLKIQPAKLEDSAVYLCASSQTGDNQPQHFGDGTRLSIL.